Below, 27 T cell receptor beta chains from the same sample are listed, as sequenced in a study of PD-L1 blockade in urothelial cancer. Measured with immunoSEQ multiplex PCR; TCRdb has only the in-frame clones, and not every one. This table holds about 50,000 clones, 80% to 90% found once. As to time point: peripheral blood 6 weeks after treatment start. Specimen: PBMCs, collected around atezolizumab (anti-PD-L1) treatment. The receptors were sampled from a man in his sixties or seventies with urothelial cancer.

The chain joins TRBV5-1 to TRBJ2-7; TRBD1 matches at 7 bases. CDR1 is SGHRS, CDR2 YFSETQ, per germline. The V gene end was trimmed by 4 bases and the J gene end by 4 bases; junction bases not matched to a gene: 8. CDR3 length equals 14 residues. The CDR3 region is CASSVGQEPYEQYF. The CDR3 DNA is TGCGCCAGCAGCGTTGGACAGGAGCCTTACGAGCAGTACTTC.

The rearrangement links TRBV5-6 to TRBJ1-4, with D perhaps TRBD1 (6 bases). This CDR3 region has 13 residues. The germline gives CDR1 SGHDT, CDR2 YYEEEE. The V end was cut by 5 bases, the J end by 8 bases, with 13 bases between. This chain's CDR3 is CASSTTGKEKLFF. CDR3 sequence (DNA): TGTGCCAGCAGTACGACAGGAAAGGAAAAACTGTTTTTT.

The V call is TRBV2, the J call TRBJ2-7; 9 nucleotides agree with TRBD1. J lost 7 bases, V lost 6 bases, and 1 base had no gene match. The CDR3 contains 11 residues. Germline V gives CDR1 SNHLY, CDR2 FYNNEI. The CDR3 bases are TGTGCCAGCAGAGGGACAGGGGAGCAGTACTTC. This gives the protein CASRGTGEQYF.

The rearrangement joins TRBV27 to TRBJ1-5; 8 bases match TRBD1. Unmatched junction bases numbered 5, after V lost 6 bases and J lost 1 base. This CDR3 has 15 amino acids. In germline, CDR1 is MNHEY, CDR2 SMNVEV (reference sequence). CDR3 DNA sequence: TGTGCCAGCAGCCTGACAGGGGTCAGCAATCAGCCCCAGCATTTT. It translates to CASSLTGVSNQPQHF.

The chain uses TRBV2 and TRBJ2-1; 12 bases match TRBD2. Germline CDR1 reads SNHLY; CDR2 reads FYNNEI. Trimming took 6 bases from V and 7 from J; bases not matched to a gene: 16. The CDR3 consists of 18 residues. The CDR3 sequence is CASRLWGLAGPQANEQFF. The CDR3 region has the DNA TGTGCCAGCAGGCTTTGGGGACTAGCGGGCCCCCAGGCGAATGAGCAGTTCTTC.

CDR3 protein: CASSSGTEHEQYF. CDR3 coding DNA: TGTGCCAGCAGTTCCGGGACAGAACACGAGCAGTACTTC. The chain carries TRBV28 and TRBJ2-7, with 7 positions matching TRBD1. Germline V lookup: CDR1 MDHEN, CDR2 SYDVKM. The CDR3 consists of 13 residues. V was clipped by 4 bases and J by 5 bases; unmatched bases: 5.

The V and J genes are TRBV18 and TRBJ1-1, with 7 bases fitting TRBD1. There are 12 residues in the CDR3. V gave up 6 bases and J gave up 6 bases; unmatched junction bases: 4. In germline, CDR1 is KGHSH, CDR2 LQKENI. The CDR3 DNA is TGTGCCAGCTCTCCGACAGGGCCTGAAGCTTTCTTT. It specifies CASSPTGPEAFF.

The rearrangement joins TRBV5-4 to TRBJ2-5, with D perhaps matching TRBD2 (5 bases). Germline V CDR1 and CDR2: SGHNT, YYREEE (reference sequence). Trimming removed 2 bases at V and 2 bases at J, with 13 bases between. This CDR3 region has 15 residues. The CDR3 reads CASSFDGDEQETQYF. The CDR3 region has the DNA TGTGCCAGCAGCTTCGACGGGGATGAGCAAGAGACCCAGTACTTC.

This chain uses TRBV14 with TRBJ2-5, with D perhaps matching TRBD1 (5 bases). Germline CDR1 reads SGHDN; CDR2 reads FVKESK. V was cut by 0 bases and J by 1 base, with 15 bases left in between. The CDR3 loop spans 17 amino acids. CDR3: CASSQDVPFRVQETQYF. The CDR3, as DNA: TGTGCCAGCAGCCAAGACGTTCCCTTCAGGGTCCAAGAGACCCAGTACTTC.

This chain links TRBV9 with TRBJ1-2; 8 nucleotides line up with TRBD1. The trim removed 0 bases at V and 8 bases at J, leaving 9 bases unmatched. The germline V gene encodes CDR1 SGDLS and CDR2 YYNGEE. CDR3 length: 15 amino acids. In DNA, the CDR3 is TGTGCCAGCAGCGTAGGGCAGGGGGCAGGAGAGGGCTACACCTTC. Translation: CASSVGQGAGEGYTF. The entire variable domain, with the rest obtained from reference TRBV9 and TRBJ1-2, is as follows: DSGVTQTPKHLITATGQRVTLRCSPRSGDLSVYWYQQSLDQGLQFLIQYYNGEERAKGNILERFSAQQFPDLHSELNLSSLELGDSALYFCASSVGQGAGEGYTFGSGTRLTVV.

Only one count was recorded for this clone. This chain joins TRBV2 and TRBJ1-2, with D possibly TRBD1 on 5 matching bases. The V and J ends lost 6 bases and 2 bases respectively, with 13 bases between them. The germline V gene encodes CDR1 SNHLY and CDR2 FYNNEI. The CDR3 sequence is 14 residues long. The CDR3 DNA follows: TGTGCCAGCAGCCCAGGGCCCGGCAACTATGGCTACACCTTC. Its protein is CASSPGPGNYGYTF.

The sample holds many counts of this clone. The rearrangement uses TRBV19 and TRBJ1-1; maybe TRBD1 (5 bases). The V gene's germline CDR1 is LNHDA and CDR2 SQIVND (reference sequence). The CDR3 covers 14 residues. Trimming cost V 8 bases and J 1 base, with 14 bases left between them. The DNA of the CDR3 is TGTGCCAGTGCTCAGAGGCAGGGGAACACTGAAGCTTTCTTT. This sequence encodes CASAQRQGNTEAFF.

This chain connects TRBV5-8 to TRBJ2-1, with 14 bases aligning to TRBD2. V dropped 3 bases and J dropped 13; count of bases not matched to a gene: 9. The CDR3 totals 15 residues. Germline V CDR1 and CDR2: SGHTS, YDEGEE. The CDR3 region has the DNA TGTGCCAGCAGCTGGGGACTAGCGGGAGTTTACGATCAGTTCTTC. It codes for CASSWGLAGVYDQFF.

This clone was counted between two and nine times. This chain connects TRBV6-4 to TRBJ2-1, with 13 bases fitting TRBD2. The CDR3 is 16 residues long. CDR1 is MRHNA, CDR2 SNTAGT, per germline. V shed 4 bases and J 4 bases; nucleotides not matched to a gene: 4. As DNA, the CDR3 is TGTGCCAGCAGTGCCGGGACTAGCGGGACTTACAATGAGCAGTTCTTC. Translating gives CASSAGTSGTYNEQFF.

The J gene is TRBJ2-5, the V gene TRBV19; possible D gene TRBD2, 5 bases. The CDR3 is 14 amino acids. Germline-derived CDR1 and CDR2 are LNHDA and SQIVND (reference sequence). Deletions cut 4 bases from V and 3 bases from J, with 12 bases between. In DNA form, the CDR3 reads TGTGCCAGTAGTACCCCCGGGATTAAAGAGACCCAGTACTTC. This codes for CASSTPGIKETQYF.

V usage is TRBV5-1 and J usage is TRBJ2-2; 7 bases match TRBD1. J gave up 3 bases and V 3 bases, and 5 bases lay outside the gene matches. The germline CDR1 and CDR2 sequences are SGHRS and YFSETQ. This CDR3 spans 15 amino acids. The CDR3 region has the DNA TGCGCCAGCAGCTCCCTAGGGGGCTACACCGGGGAGCTGTTTTTT. Protein sequence: CASSSLGGYTGELFF.

This clone has just a few counts. The J gene is TRBJ2-1, the V gene TRBV19; 11 bases match TRBD2. Germline V gene data show CDR1 as LNHDA and CDR2 as SQIVND (reference sequence). The V gene end was trimmed by 9 bases and the J gene end by 2 bases; junction bases not matched to a gene: 6. This CDR3 is built from 15 residues. The CDR3 here is CASRGTSGTYNEQFF. The CDR3 DNA is TGTGCCAGCCGGGGGACTAGCGGTACCTACAATGAGCAGTTCTTC.

This chain uses TRBV28 with TRBJ1-3, with D possibly being TRBD1 (5 bases). This CDR3 comprises 15 residues. Trimming shortened V by 1 base and J by 0 bases, and 7 bases separated the two germline ends. Germline V gene lookup returns CDR1 MDHEN and CDR2 SYDVKM. The CDR3 bases are TGTGCCAGCAGTTTATTAAGGGGCTCTGGAAACACCATATATTTT. Its protein is CASSLLRGSGNTIYF.

This chain connects TRBV5-4 to TRBJ2-1; tentatively, D is TRBD1 (5 bases). Trimming pared 3 bases from V and 10 bases from J, leaving 17 bases between. Germline CDR1 reads SGHNT; CDR2 reads YYREEE (reference sequence). The CDR3 extends over 14 amino acids. In nucleotides, the CDR3 is TGTGCCAGCAGCTCCAGAGGACACACCATGGAGCAGTTCTTC. This translates into CASSSRGHTMEQFF.

The gene calls are TRBV16 and TRBJ1-1, with D tentatively TRBD1 (6 bases). V gave up 4 bases and J gave up 5 bases, with 20 bases separating them. In germline, CDR1 is KGHSY, CDR2 FQNENV. CDR3 length equals 16 residues. This CDR3 is CASSPKKGGLVTEAFF. The CDR3 nucleotides read TGTGCCAGCAGCCCAAAAAAGGGGGGGTTGGTGACTGAAGCTTTCTTT.

This clone was counted only a few times. V is TRBV6-5 and J is TRBJ1-4, with D perhaps TRBD1 (6 bases). Germline CDR1 and CDR2: MNHEY and SVGAGI. This CDR3 region has 14 residues. The germline V and J ends were trimmed by 2 bases and 12 bases, with 16 bases remaining between them. The CDR3 DNA follows: TGTGCCAGCAGTTACGTAGTGACAGGCGGAGAACTGTTTTTT. Protein sequence: CASSYVVTGGELFF.

This chain uses TRBV30 with TRBJ2-7; 8 bases match TRBD2. The CDR3 totals 15 residues. Germline loops: CDR1 GTSNPN, CDR2 SVGIG (reference sequence). The V and J ends lost 0 bases and 3 bases, in that order; junction bases with no gene match: 7. The CDR3 protein is CAWSVGSGTYYEQYF. Here the CDR3 DNA reads TGTGCCTGGAGTGTCGGTAGCGGGACATACTACGAGCAGTACTTC. The variable domain in full, completed from reference TRBV30 and TRBJ2-7, reads SQTIHQWPATLVQPVGSPLSLECTVEGTSNPNLYWYRQAAGRGLQLLFYSVGIGQISSEVPQNLSASRPQDRQFILSSKKLLLSDSGFYLCAWSVGSGTYYEQYFGPGTRLTVT.

In this sample, this clone turned up a few times. V gene TRBV4-1 combines with J gene TRBJ1-2; D ambiguous. The CDR3 runs 15 residues. Per the germline V gene, CDR1 is MGHRA and CDR2 is YSYEKL. The V end lost 1 base, the J end lost 8 bases, and 17 bases lay between the germline ends. In DNA, the CDR3 is TGCGCCAGCAGCCAAGCCTCCTTGGTAACGGGGGGCTACACCTTC. It is translated as CASSQASLVTGGYTF.

The CDR3 nucleotides are TGCGCCAGCAGAAAACCGTCCGGGACTACTAACACCGGGGAGCTGTTTTTT. Translating gives CASRKPSGTTNTGELFF. V and J are TRBV5-1 and TRBJ2-2, with 7 nucleotides matching TRBD2. Unmatched junction bases numbered 12, after V lost 5 bases and J lost 2 bases. This CDR3 region has 17 residues. CDR1 SGHRS and CDR2 YFSETQ come from the germline V gene.

The V and J genes are TRBV28 and TRBJ2-5, with TRBD1 matching over 12 bases. Per the germline V gene, CDR1 is MDHEN and CDR2 is SYDVKM. The V gene end was trimmed by 6 bases and the J gene end by 5 bases; junction bases not matched to a gene: 7. The CDR3 runs 15 residues. CDR3 bases: TGTGCCAGCAGAGGGGGACAGGGGGCCGGGGAGACCCAGTACTTC. Translated: CASRGGQGAGETQYF.

The rearrangement links TRBV9 to TRBJ2-5; 9 bases are shared with TRBD2. CDR3 size: 15 residues. V shed 2 bases, J shed 1 base, and the junction held 3 bases outside the gene matches. CDR1 is SGDLS and CDR2 is YYNGEE in the germline V gene. The CDR3, as DNA: TGTGCCAGCAGCGTCGGTAGCGGGGGCCAAGAGACCCAGTACTTC. This codes for CASSVGSGGQETQYF.

This clone has more than one count but fewer than ten. The rearrangement joins TRBV4-1 to TRBJ1-1, with D possibly matching TRBD1 (5 bases). The CDR3 spans 15 residues. Trimming removed 3 bases from V and 1 base from J, with 12 bases in between. Germline V lookup: CDR1 MGHRA, CDR2 YSYEKL. The CDR3 sequence is CASSQHSQGNTEAFF. CDR3 nucleotides: TGCGCCAGCAGCCAGCACAGCCAGGGGAACACTGAAGCTTTCTTT.